This T cell receptor beta chain appears in the sequencing data of a study of post-analysis software for immune sequencing data. The study, taken as a whole, reports: The normalized Chao1 diversity of multiple sclerosis patients was significantly lower than that of controls. In patients, TRBV5-6, TRBV5-1 and TRBV20-1 belonged to five or six TRBV segments found more frequently than in controls. F measure showed strong co-clustering of same-batch samples.

Unique molecular identifiers featured in each of the TCR beta cDNA libraries. TCRdb redid the calling of the PCR reads with MiXCR, one entry per CDR3 protein. The repertoire holds more than 450,000 distinct CDR3 sequences, with around 47% as singletons. The CDR3 length is 17 residues. The V gene's germline CDR1 is SQVTM and CDR2 ANQGSEA. V trimming: 3 bases; J trimming: 2 bases; junction bases outside the gene matches: 9. The table lists this clonotype with a few counts. Its antigen is as yet unknown. The clonotype comes from a girl under 18 with multiple sclerosis. The sequenced material came from blood. The chain couples TRBV29-1 to TRBJ2-5, with 13 bases fitting TRBD2. The CDR3 here is CSVDPFRTSGGQETQYF. CDR3 nucleotide sequence: TGCAGCGTTGACCCATTCCGGACTAGCGGGGGACAAGAGACCCAGTACTTC.